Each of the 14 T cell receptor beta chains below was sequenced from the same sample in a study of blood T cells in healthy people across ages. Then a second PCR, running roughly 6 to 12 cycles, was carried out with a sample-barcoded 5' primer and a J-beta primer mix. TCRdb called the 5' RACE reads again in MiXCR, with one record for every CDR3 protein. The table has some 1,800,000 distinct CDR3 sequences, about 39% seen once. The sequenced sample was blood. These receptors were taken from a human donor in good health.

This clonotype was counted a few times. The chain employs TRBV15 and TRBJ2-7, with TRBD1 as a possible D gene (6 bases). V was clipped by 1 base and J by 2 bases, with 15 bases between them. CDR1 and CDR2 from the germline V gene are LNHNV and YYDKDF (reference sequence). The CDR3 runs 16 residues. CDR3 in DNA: TGTGCCACCAGCAGAGGACGACGACAGGCGCCCTACGAGCAGTACTTC. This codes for CATSRGRRQAPYEQYF.

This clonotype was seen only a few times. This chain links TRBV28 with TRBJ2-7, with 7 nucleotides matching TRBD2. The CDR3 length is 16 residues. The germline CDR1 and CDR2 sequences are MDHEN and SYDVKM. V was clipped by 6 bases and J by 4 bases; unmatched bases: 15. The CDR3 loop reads CASSPSGGAGFYEQYF. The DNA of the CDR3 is TGTGCCAGCAGCCCATCGGGGGGTGCTGGCTTTTACGAGCAGTACTTC.

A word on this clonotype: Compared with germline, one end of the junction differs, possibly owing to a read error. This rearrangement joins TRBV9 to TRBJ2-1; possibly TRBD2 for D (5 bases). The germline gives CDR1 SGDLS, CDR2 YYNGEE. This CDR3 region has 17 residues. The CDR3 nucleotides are TGTGCCAGCAGCGCCCCCCTCGCGGGCCGCTCCTGCAATGAGCAGTTCTTC. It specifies CASSAPLAGRSCNEQFF.

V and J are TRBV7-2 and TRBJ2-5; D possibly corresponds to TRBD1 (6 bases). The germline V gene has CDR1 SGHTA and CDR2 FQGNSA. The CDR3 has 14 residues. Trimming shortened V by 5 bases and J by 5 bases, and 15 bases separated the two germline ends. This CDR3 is CASSPPTGPETQYF. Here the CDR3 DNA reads TGTGCCAGCAGCCCCCCAACAGGGCCCGAGACCCAGTACTTC. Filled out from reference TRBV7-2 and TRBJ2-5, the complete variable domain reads GAGVSQSPSNKVTEKGKDVELRCDPISGHTALYWYRQSLGQGLEFLIYFQGNSAPDKSGLPSDRFSAERTGGSVSTLTIQRTQQEDSAVYLCASSPPTGPETQYFGPGTRLLVL.

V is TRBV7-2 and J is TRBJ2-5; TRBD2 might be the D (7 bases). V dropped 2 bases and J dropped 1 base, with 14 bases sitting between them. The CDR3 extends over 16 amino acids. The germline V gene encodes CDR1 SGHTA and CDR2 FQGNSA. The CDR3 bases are TGTGCCAGCAGCTTATCTAGTGGGGGGGCCCAAGAGACCCAGTACTTC. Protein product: CASSLSSGGAQETQYF.

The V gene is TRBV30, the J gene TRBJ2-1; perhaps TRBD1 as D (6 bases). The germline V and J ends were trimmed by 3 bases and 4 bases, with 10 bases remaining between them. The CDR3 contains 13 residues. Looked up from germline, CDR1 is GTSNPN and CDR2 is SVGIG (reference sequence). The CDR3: CAWRAGVYNEQFF. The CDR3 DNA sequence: TGTGCCTGGAGGGCAGGGGTGTACAATGAGCAGTTCTTC.

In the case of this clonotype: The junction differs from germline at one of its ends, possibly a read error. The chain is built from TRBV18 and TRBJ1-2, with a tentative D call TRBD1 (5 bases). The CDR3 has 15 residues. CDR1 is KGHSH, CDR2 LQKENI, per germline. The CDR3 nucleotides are TGTACCAGCTCACCACCAGGAGGGACCAACCCCAAGTACACCTTC. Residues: CTSSPPGGTNPKYTF.

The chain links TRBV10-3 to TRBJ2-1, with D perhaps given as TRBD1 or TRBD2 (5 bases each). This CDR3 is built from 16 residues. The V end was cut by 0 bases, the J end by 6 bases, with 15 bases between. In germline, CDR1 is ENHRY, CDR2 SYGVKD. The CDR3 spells CAISESDGAQGNEQFF. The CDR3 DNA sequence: TGTGCCATCAGTGAGTCTGACGGGGCTCAGGGCAATGAGCAGTTCTTC.

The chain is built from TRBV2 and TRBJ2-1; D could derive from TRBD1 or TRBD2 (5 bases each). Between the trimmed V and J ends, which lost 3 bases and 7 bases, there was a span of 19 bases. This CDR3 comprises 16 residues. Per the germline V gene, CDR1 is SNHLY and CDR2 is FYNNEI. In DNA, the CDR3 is TGTGCCAGCAGTGAGAGAGGCAGGGACCTTGGGAATGAGCAGTTCTTC. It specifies CASSERGRDLGNEQFF.

The CDR3 coding sequence is TGTGCCACCAGTGATTTGCGGACAGGGATTCAGCCCCAGCATTTT. This translates into CATSDLRTGIQPQHF. This rearrangement joins TRBV24-1 to TRBJ1-5, with 8 bases that match TRBD1. V gave up 0 bases and J gave up 6 bases; unmatched junction bases: 3. The CDR3 contains 15 residues. From germline, CDR1 is KGHDR and CDR2 SFDVKD.

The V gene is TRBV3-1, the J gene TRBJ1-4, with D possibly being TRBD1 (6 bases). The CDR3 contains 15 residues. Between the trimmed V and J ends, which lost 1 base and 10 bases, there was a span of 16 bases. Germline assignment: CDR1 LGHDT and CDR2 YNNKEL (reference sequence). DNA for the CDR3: TGTGCCAGCAGCCAAGGAAACGGGGGCAACACAAAACTGTTTTTT. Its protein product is CASSQGNGGNTKLFF.

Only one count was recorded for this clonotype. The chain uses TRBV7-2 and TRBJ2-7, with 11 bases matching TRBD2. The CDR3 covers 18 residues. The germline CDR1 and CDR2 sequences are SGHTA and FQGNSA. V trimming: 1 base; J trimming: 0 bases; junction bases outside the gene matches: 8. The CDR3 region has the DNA TGTGCCAGCAGCTTAGTGGGTCTAGCGGGGGGCAGCTCCTACGAGCAGTACTTC. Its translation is CASSLVGLAGGSSYEQYF.

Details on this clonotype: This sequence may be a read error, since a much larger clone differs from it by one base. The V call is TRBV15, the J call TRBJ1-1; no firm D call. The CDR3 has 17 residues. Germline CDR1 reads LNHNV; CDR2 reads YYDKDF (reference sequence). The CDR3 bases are TGTGCCACCAGCAGCGAAATCCCGTGGGCCATGAACACTGAAGTTTTCTTT. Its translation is CATSSEIPWAMNTEVFF.

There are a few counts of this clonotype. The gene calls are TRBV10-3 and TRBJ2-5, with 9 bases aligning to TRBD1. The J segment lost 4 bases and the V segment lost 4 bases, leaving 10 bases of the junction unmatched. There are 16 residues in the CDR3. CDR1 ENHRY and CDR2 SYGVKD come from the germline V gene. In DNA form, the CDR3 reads TGTGCCATCAGTGCACAGGGGGCAGGGACCGTAGAGACCCAGTACTTC. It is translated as CAISAQGAGTVETQYF.